This T cell receptor (beta chain) was retrieved from a study of shared clonotypes between healthy human individuals. Overall study: Each donor had three CD4 naive, three CD4 memory, two CD8 naive and one CD8 memory plate.

CDR3 size: 16 residues. Trimming pared 5 bases from V and 0 bases from J, leaving 17 bases between. Germline CDR1 SGHAT, CDR2 FQNNGV. Produced via immunoSEQ multiplex PCR; TCRdb's table is partial and in-frame only. Among about 690,000 clones listed, about nine tenths were seen once. Source material: memory CD8+ T cells from PBMCs. Subset reported: CD45RO+ cells pooled with CCR7-negative TemRA cells. The chain combines TRBV11-2 with TRBJ2-7; weak D call: TRBD2 (7 bases). This receptor was identified in a man aged 18 to 29 in good health. Some clones in this sample may be carry-over from other donors' samples. CDR3 in amino acids: CASSPLRGRGSYEQYF. The CDR3, as DNA: TGTGCCAGCAGCCCCCTGCGGGGGCGGGGCTCCTACGAGCAGTACTTC.